This TCR beta chain derives from a study of blood T cell repertoires in COVID-19. Clones were sequenced by immunoSEQ multiplex PCR, and TCRdb holds only the in-frame ones, with some missing. This repertoire shows about 86,000 clones, roughly four fifths found once; its top ten account for around 1.3%. This CDR3 region has 16 residues. Germline V gives CDR1 SGDLS, CDR2 YYNGEE. V lost 0 bases and J lost 0, with 13 bases in between. The receptor was derived from a woman at least 80 years old with acute or convalescent COVID-19. Sequenced: peripheral blood. The rearrangement links TRBV9 to TRBJ2-7, with D possibly matching TRBD2 (6 bases). The CDR3 protein is CASSVAPGLSSYEQYF. The CDR3 DNA reads as TGTGCCAGCAGCGTAGCACCGGGACTCAGCTCCTACGAGCAGTACTTC.